These 4 T cell receptor beta chains were sequenced from one sample in a study of shared clonotypes between healthy human individuals. Assay: immunoSEQ multiplex PCR; the TCRdb copy retains only in-frame clones and omits some. The profile shows about 1 million clones, approximately 70% of them singletons. Sequenced: memory CD4+ T cells sorted from blood. Subset denoted: CD45RA-negative fraction. These receptors came from a man between 18 and 29 years old in good health.

Concerning this clone itself: The identical CDR3 is also encoded by other nucleotide sequences in the sample. The CDR3 nucleotides are TGCAGCGTTGTACAGGGTACAGATACGCAGTATTTT. This sequence encodes CSVVQGTDTQYF. V and J are TRBV29-1 and TRBJ2-3, with a possible D match to TRBD1 (6 bases). V lost 4 bases to trimming and J lost 3 bases, with 8 bases between them. Germline V CDR1 and CDR2: SQVTM, ANQGSEA. The CDR3 is 12 residues long.

This chain joins TRBV5-8 and TRBJ2-7; tentative D call: TRBD1 (5 bases). With 2 bases removed from V and 5 bases from J, the gap between germline ends came to 17 bases. CDR1 is SGHTS and CDR2 is YDEGEE in the germline V gene. The CDR3 spans 15 residues. In DNA form, the CDR3 reads TGTGCCAGCAGCTTACCTACAGGTCAGTTCAACGAGCAGTACTTC. Its translation: CASSLPTGQFNEQYF.

As for this clone: The sample has other DNA sequences that encode this CDR3 too. The J gene is TRBJ2-7, the V gene TRBV7-9; perhaps TRBD2 as D (5 bases). Germline V lookup: CDR1 SEHNR, CDR2 FQNEAQ (reference sequence). With 1 base removed from V and 6 bases from J, the gap between germline ends came to 10 bases. The CDR3 is 13 amino acids. In DNA form, the CDR3 reads TGTGCCAGCAGCTTAGAGGGTCGGGGCGAGCAGTACTTC. The encoded protein is CASSLEGRGEQYF. Complete variable domain (other parts from reference TRBV7-9 and TRBJ2-7): DTGVSQNPRHKITKRGQNVTFRCDPISEHNRLYWYRQTLGQGPEFLTYFQNEAQLEKSRLLSDRFSAERPKGSFSTLEIQRTEQGDSAMYLCASSLEGRGEQYFGPGTRLTVT.

The chain carries TRBV5-1 and TRBJ2-7, with 7 nucleotides matching TRBD1. CDR3 size: 14 residues. J was trimmed by 5 bases and V by 3 bases; bases with no gene match: 8. The germline gives CDR1 SGHRS, CDR2 YFSETQ. The CDR3 loop reads CASSSRGTVDEQYF. The CDR3 bases are TGCGCCAGCAGCTCGAGGGGGACAGTCGACGAGCAGTACTTC.